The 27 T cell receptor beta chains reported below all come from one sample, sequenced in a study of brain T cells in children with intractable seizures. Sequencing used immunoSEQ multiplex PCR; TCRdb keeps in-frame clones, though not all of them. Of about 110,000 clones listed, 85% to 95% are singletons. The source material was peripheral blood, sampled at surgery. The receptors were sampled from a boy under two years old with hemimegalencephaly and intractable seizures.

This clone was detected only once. In nucleotides, the CDR3 is TGTGCCAGCATCGGCGGGACTAGCCAGTTCTTC. Translating gives CASIGGTSQFF. The rearrangement links TRBV28 to TRBJ2-1; 9 positions match TRBD2. This CDR3 contains 11 residues. The V gene's germline CDR1 is MDHEN and CDR2 SYDVKM. After removal of 7 bases from V and 13 bases from J, the junction contained 5 bases not matched to a gene.

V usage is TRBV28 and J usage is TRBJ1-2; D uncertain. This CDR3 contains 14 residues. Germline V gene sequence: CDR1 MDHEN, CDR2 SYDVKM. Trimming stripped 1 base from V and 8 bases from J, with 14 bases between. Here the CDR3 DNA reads TGTGCCAGCAGTTTATCCGGAATACGAGGGGGCTACACCTTC. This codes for CASSLSGIRGGYTF.

CDR3 amino acids: CASSLGGLAGGRGETQYF. DNA of the CDR3: TGTGCCAGCAGTTTAGGTGGACTAGCGGGAGGACGGGGAGAGACCCAGTACTTC. This chain joins TRBV28 and TRBJ2-5; 14 bases match TRBD2. Per germline, CDR1 MDHEN and CDR2 SYDVKM. The length of the CDR3 is 18 residues. The V and J ends lost 2 bases and 4 bases, in that order; junction bases with no gene match: 9.

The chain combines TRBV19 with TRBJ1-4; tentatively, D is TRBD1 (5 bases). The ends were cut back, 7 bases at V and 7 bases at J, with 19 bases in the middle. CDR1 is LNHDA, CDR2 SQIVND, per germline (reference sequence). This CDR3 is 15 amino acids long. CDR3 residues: CASTPRPGGSEKLFF. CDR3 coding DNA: TGTGCCAGTACCCCTCGGCCCGGGGGGTCTGAAAAACTGTTTTTT.

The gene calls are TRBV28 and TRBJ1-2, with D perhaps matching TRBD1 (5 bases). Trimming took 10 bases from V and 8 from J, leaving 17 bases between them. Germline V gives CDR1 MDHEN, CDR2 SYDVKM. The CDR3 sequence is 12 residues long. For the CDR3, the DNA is TGTGCCACCCTCCCTAGGAGGGGAGGCTACACCTTC. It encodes CATLPRRGGYTF.

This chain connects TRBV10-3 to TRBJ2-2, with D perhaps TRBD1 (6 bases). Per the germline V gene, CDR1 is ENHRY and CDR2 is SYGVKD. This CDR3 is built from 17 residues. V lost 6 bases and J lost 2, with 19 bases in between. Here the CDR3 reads CAIRAGAPLHNTGELFF. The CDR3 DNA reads TGTGCCATCAGAGCAGGGGCCCCCCTACATAACACCGGGGAGCTGTTTTTT.

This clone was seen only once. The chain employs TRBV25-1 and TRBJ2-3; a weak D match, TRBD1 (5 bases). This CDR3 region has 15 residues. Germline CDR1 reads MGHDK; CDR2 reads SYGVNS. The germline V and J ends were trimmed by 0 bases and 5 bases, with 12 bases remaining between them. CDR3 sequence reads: CASSEYRAGIDTQYF. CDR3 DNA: TGTGCCAGCAGTGAATATAGGGCAGGGATAGATACGCAGTATTTT.

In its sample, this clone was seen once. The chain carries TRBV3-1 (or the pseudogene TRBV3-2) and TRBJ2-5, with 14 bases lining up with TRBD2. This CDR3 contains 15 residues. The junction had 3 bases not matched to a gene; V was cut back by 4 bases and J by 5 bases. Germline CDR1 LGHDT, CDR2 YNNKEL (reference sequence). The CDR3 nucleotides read TGTGCCAGCAGCCGACTAGCGGGAGGGCCTGAGACCCAGTACTTC. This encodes CASSRLAGGPETQYF.

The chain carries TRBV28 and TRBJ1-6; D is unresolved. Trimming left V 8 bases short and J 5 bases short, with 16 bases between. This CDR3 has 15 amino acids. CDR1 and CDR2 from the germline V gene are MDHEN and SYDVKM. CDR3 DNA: TGTGCCAGCCATTCGGGAGGCGGCCATAATTCACCCCTCCACTTT. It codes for CASHSGGGHNSPLHF.

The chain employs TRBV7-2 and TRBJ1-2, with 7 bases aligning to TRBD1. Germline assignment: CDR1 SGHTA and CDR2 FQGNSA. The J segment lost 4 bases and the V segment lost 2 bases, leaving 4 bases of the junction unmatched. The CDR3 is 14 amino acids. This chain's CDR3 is CASSLRPGGYGYTF. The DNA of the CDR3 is TGTGCCAGCAGCTTACGTCCAGGGGGCTATGGCTACACCTTC.

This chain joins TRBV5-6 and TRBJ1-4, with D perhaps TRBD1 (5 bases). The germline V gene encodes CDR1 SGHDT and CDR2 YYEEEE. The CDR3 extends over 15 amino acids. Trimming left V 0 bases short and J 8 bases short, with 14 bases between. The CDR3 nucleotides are TGTGCCAGCAGCTTGGTAGGAGGGGAAGGAGAAAAACTGTTTTTT. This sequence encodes CASSLVGGEGEKLFF.

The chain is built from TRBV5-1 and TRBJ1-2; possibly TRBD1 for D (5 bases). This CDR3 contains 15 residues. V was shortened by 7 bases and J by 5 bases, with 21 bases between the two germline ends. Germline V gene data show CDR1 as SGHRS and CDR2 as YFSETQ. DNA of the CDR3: TGCGCCAGCTCCTCGTACGACAGACCTGGGTATGGCTACACCTTC. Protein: CASSSYDRPGYGYTF.

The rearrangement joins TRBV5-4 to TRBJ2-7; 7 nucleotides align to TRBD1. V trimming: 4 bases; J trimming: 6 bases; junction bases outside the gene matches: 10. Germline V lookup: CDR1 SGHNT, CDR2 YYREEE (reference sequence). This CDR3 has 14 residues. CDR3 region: CASSALQGYGEQYF. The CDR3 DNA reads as TGTGCCAGCAGCGCACTACAGGGGTACGGCGAGCAGTACTTC.

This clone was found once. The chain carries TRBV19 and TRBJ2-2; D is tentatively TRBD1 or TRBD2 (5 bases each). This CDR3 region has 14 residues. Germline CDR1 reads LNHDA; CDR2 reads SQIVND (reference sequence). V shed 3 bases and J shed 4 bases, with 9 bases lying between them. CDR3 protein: CASSIVGTTGELFF. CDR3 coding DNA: TGTGCCAGTAGTATTGTTGGGACCACCGGGGAGCTGTTTTTT.

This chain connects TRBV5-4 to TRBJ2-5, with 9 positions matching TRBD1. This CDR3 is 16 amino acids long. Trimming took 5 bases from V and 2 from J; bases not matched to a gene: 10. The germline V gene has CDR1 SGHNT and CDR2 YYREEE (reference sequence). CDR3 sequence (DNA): TGTGCCAGCAGTCAATCCACCGGGACAGGGCAAGAGACCCAGTACTTC. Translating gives CASSQSTGTGQETQYF.

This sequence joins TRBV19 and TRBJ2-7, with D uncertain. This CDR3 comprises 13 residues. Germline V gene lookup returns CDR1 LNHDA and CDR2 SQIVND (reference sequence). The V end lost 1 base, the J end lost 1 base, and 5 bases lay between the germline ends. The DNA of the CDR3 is TGTGCCAGTAGTATAGGGTGGTCCTACGAGCAGTACTTC. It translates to CASSIGWSYEQYF.

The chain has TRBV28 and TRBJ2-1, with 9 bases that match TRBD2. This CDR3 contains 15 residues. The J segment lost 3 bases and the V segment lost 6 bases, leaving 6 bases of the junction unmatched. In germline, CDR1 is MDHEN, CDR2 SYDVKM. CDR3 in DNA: TGTGCCAGCAGATCGACTAGCGGATTCTACAATGAGCAGTTCTTC. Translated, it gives CASRSTSGFYNEQFF.

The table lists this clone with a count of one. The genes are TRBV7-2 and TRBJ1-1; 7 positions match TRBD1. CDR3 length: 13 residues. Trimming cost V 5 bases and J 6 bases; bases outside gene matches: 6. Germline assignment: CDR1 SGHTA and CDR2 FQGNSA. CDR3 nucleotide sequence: TGTGCCAGCAGCCCACAGGGGCGGCCTGAAGCTTTCTTT. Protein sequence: CASSPQGRPEAFF.

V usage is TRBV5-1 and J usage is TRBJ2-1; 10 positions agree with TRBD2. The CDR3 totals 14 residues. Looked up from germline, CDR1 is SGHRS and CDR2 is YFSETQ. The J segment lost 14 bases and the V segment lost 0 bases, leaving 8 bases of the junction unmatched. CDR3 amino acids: CASSLDIIGLAEFF. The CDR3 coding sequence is TGCGCCAGCAGCTTGGACATAATTGGACTAGCGGAGTTCTTC.

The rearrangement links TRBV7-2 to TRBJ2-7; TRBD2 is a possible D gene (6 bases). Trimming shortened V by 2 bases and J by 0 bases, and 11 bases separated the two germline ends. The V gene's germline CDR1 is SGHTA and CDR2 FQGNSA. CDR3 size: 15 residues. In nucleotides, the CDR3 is TGTGCCAGCAGCTTACGCGGGACCCTCTCCTACGAGCAGTACTTC. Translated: CASSLRGTLSYEQYF.

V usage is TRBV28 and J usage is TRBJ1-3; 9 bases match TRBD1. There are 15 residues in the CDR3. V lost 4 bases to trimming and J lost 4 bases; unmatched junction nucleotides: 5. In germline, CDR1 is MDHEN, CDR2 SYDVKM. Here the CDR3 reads CASSSSGTGGNTIYF. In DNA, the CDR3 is TGTGCCAGCAGTTCCTCCGGGACAGGGGGAAACACCATATATTTT.

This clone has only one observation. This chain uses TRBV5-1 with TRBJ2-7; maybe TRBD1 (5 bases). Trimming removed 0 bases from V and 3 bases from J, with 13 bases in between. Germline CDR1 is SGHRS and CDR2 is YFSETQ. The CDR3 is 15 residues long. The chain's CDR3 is CASSLDFRVDYEQYF. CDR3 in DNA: TGCGCCAGCAGCTTGGATTTCAGGGTGGACTACGAGCAGTACTTC.

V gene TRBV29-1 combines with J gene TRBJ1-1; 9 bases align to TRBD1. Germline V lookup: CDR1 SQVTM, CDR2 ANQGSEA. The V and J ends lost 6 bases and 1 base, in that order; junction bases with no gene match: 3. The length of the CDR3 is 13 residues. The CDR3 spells CSVEGQGNTEAFF. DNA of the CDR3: TGCAGCGTGGAGGGACAGGGGAACACTGAAGCTTTCTTT.

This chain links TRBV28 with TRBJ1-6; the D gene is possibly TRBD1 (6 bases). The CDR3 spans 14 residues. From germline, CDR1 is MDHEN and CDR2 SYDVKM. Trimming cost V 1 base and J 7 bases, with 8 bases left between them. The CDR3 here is CASSLLGANSPLHF. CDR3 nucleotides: TGTGCCAGCAGTTTATTGGGGGCGAATTCACCCCTCCACTTT.

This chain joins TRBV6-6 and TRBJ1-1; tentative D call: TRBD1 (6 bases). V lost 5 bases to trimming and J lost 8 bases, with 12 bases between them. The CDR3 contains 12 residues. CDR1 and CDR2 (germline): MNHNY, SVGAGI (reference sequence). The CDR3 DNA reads TGTGCCAGCAGTACCCCGGACAGAGAAGCTTTCTTT. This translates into CASSTPDREAFF.

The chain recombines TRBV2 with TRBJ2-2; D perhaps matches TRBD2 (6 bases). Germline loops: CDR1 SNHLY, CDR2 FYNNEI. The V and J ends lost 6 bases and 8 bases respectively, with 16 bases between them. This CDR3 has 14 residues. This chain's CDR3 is CASRRGQPTGELFF. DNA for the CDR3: TGTGCCAGCAGGCGGGGCCAACCGACAGGGGAGCTGTTTTTT.

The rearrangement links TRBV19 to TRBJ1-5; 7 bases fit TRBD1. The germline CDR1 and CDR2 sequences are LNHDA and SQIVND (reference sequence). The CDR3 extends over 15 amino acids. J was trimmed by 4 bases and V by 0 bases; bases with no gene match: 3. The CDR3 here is CASSIEGTVNQPQHF. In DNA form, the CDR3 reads TGTGCCAGTAGTATAGAGGGGACAGTTAATCAGCCCCAGCATTTT.